The 17 T cell receptor beta chains presented below share a single source sample, sequenced in a study of breast tumors, draining lymph nodes, adjacent tissues. TCRdb re-called the multiplex PCR reads through MiXCR, storing one row per CDR3 protein. The sample yields approximately 210,000 distinct CDR3 sequences, roughly a third seen once. Samples came from axillary lymph nodes draining the breast cancer. The specimen sequenced was axillary lymph node tissue. The receptors here all came from a female donor with breast cancer. Some clones in this sample may be carry-over from other donors' samples.

The sample holds many counts of this clonotype. The chain employs TRBV14 and TRBJ2-7, with a possible D match to TRBD2 (5 bases). Germline V gene sequence: CDR1 SGHDN, CDR2 FVKESK. V lost 5 bases, J lost 6 bases, and 17 bases lay in between. This CDR3 has 14 amino acids. Written as DNA, the CDR3 is TGTGCCAGCAGCTTCTCCGCATCGGGGTTCGAGCAGTACTTC. Translating it yields CASSFSASGFEQYF.

The table lists this clonotype with many counts. The V gene is TRBV19, the J gene TRBJ2-3; D perhaps matches TRBD2 (6 bases). The CDR3 has 13 residues. The V gene lost 6 bases and the J gene lost 5 bases, with 12 bases spanning the gap. Germline lookup yields CDR1 LNHDA and CDR2 SQIVND (reference sequence). In DNA, the CDR3 is TGTGCCAGTAGCGGGGGTCAGGTAGATACGCAGTATTTT. Translation gives CASSGGQVDTQYF. The full variable domain, its missing parts supplied by reference TRBV19 and TRBJ2-3, is DGGITQSPKYLFRKEGQNVTLSCEQNLNHDAMYWYRQDPGQGLRLIYYSQIVNDFQKGDIAEGYSVSREKKESFPLTVTSAQKNPTAFYLCASSGGQVDTQYFGPGTRLTVL.

This clonotype was recorded at least ten times. This chain connects TRBV2 to TRBJ2-7; 9 bases match TRBD1. The CDR3 is 13 residues long. The junction had 5 bases not matched to a gene; V was cut back by 8 bases and J by 3 bases. The germline CDR1 and CDR2 sequences are SNHLY and FYNNEI. The CDR3 region is CASSGQGYYEQYF. The CDR3 region has the DNA TGTGCCAGCTCCGGACAGGGGTACTACGAGCAGTACTTC.

The chain employs TRBV2 and TRBJ1-5; TRBD1 aligns across 10 bases. The V gene's germline CDR1 is SNHLY and CDR2 FYNNEI. V shed 4 bases, J shed 9 bases, and the junction held 6 bases outside the gene matches. The CDR3 spans 14 residues. For the CDR3, the DNA is TGTGCCAGCAGTGTGACAGGGGGCTCTCGGCCCCAGCATTTT. Encoded protein: CASSVTGGSRPQHF.

This clonotype was observed a handful of times. The chain employs TRBV6-1 and TRBJ2-7; weak D call: TRBD1 (6 bases). The germline gives CDR1 MNHNS, CDR2 SASEGT. Between the trimmed V and J ends, which lost 5 bases and 0 bases, there was a span of 8 bases. This CDR3 contains 13 residues. CDR3 coding DNA: TGTGCCAGCAGTCAGGGGATCTCCTACGAGCAGTACTTC. This encodes CASSQGISYEQYF.

The sample holds many counts of this clonotype. The rearrangement joins TRBV12-3 or TRBV12-4 to TRBJ2-2, with 8 bases that match TRBD2. V was clipped by 3 bases and J by 0 bases; unmatched bases: 3. The CDR3 loop spans 16 amino acids. The chain's CDR3 is CASSFRAGANTGELFF. The CDR3, as DNA: TGTGCCAGCAGTTTCCGAGCGGGGGCGAACACCGGGGAGCTGTTTTTT.

This clonotype was counted at least ten times. The chain employs TRBV24-1 and TRBJ2-1; 10 nucleotides agree with TRBD2. Losses at the gene ends were 3 bases for V and 8 bases for J; bases not matched to a gene: 9. CDR1 is KGHDR, CDR2 SFDVKD, per germline. There are 16 residues in the CDR3. The CDR3 reads CATSDPASGRAHEQFF. For the CDR3, the DNA is TGTGCCACCAGTGATCCGGCGAGCGGGAGGGCCCATGAGCAGTTCTTC.

This clonotype was observed at least ten times. The chain is built from TRBV19 and TRBJ2-6, with 10 nucleotides matching TRBD2. The CDR3 sequence is 16 residues long. Germline V lookup: CDR1 LNHDA, CDR2 SQIVND (reference sequence). Losses at the gene ends were 7 bases for V and 4 bases for J; bases not matched to a gene: 7. The CDR3 DNA reads as TGTGCCAGTATATTACTAGCGGGACCCGGGGCCAACGTCCTGACTTTC. This gives the protein CASILLAGPGANVLTF.

Turning to this clonotype: A read error is possible here, since a much larger clone lies one base away. The chain has TRBV7-9 and TRBJ2-3; D gene uncertain. TRBJ1-5 matches the DNA end more closely, so the J call is doubtful. The germline CDR1 and CDR2 sequences are SEHNR and FQNEAQ (reference sequence). The CDR3 length is 15 residues. CDR3 in amino acids: CASSGSTQITDTQHF. Written as DNA, the CDR3 is TGTGCCAGCAGCGGGTCGACACAAATCACAGATACGCAGCATTTT.

This sequence joins TRBV24-1 and TRBJ2-1; TRBD1 matches 7 bases. J lost 6 bases, V lost 0 bases, and 10 bases had no gene match. Germline lookup yields CDR1 KGHDR and CDR2 SFDVKD. The CDR3 totals 17 residues. CDR3 in amino acids: CATSDLRRQGLINEQFF. The CDR3 DNA is TGTGCCACCAGTGATTTGCGTCGACAGGGCCTAATCAATGAGCAGTTCTTC.

A note on this clonotype: A much larger clonotype is one base distant, so this may be a read error. This is likely a read error, given that the CDR3 carries no conserved phenylalanine or tryptophan at its end. The chain carries TRBV19 and TRBJ1-5; D unresolved. This CDR3 is built from 16 residues. Trimming stripped 3 bases from V and 1 base from J, with 13 bases between. Germline CDR1 and CDR2: LNHDA and SQIVND (reference sequence). CDR3 sequence: CASSIMATPSNQPQHS. CDR3 sequence (DNA): TGTGCCAGTAGTATTATGGCTACACCCAGCAATCAGCCCCAGCATTCT.

J is TRBJ1-6 and V is TRBV5-1, with D possibly matching TRBD1 (6 bases). V was pared by 4 bases and J by 5 bases, with 10 bases between. CDR1 is SGHRS, CDR2 YFSETQ, per germline. The CDR3 has 14 amino acids. The CDR3 nucleotides are TGCGCCAGCAGCCGGACAGTCGATAATTCACCCCTCCACTTT. This sequence encodes CASSRTVDNSPLHF. Filled out from reference TRBV5-1 and TRBJ1-6, the complete variable domain reads KAGVTQTPRYLIKTRGQQVTLSCSPISGHRSVSWYQQTPGQGLQFLFEYFSETQRNKGNFPGRFSGRQFSNSRSEMNVSTLELGDSALYLCASSRTVDNSPLHFGNGTRLTVT.

This clonotype was seen repeatedly, ten times or more. V is TRBV5-1 and J is TRBJ2-6; D gene unclear. Germline V gives CDR1 SGHRS, CDR2 YFSETQ. The CDR3 is 14 amino acids. The V and J ends lost 7 bases and 4 bases respectively, with 12 bases between them. The CDR3 protein is CASARESGANVLTF. In DNA, the CDR3 is TGCGCCAGCGCTAGGGAATCCGGGGCCAACGTCCTGACTTTC.

This clonotype appeared many times. The chain combines TRBV3-1 with TRBJ1-2, with 8 positions matching TRBD1. This CDR3 is built from 16 residues. Unmatched junction bases numbered 10, after V lost 0 bases and J lost 7 bases. Germline loops: CDR1 LGHDT, CDR2 YNNKEL (reference sequence). CDR3 protein: CASSQDRVRGLFGYTF. Here the CDR3 DNA reads TGTGCCAGCAGCCAAGATCGCGTCAGGGGGCTTTTTGGCTACACCTTC.

Many counts were recorded for this clonotype. The J gene is TRBJ1-2, the V gene TRBV11-2; TRBD1 matches 9 bases. Germline trimming cut 5 bases from V and 4 bases from J; bases unmatched to any gene: 8. Germline CDR1 reads SGHAT; CDR2 reads FQNNGV. The CDR3 runs 15 residues. CDR3 coding DNA: TGTGCCAGCAGCGTTACAGGGGGCCGGGTCTATGGCTACACCTTC. Translation gives CASSVTGGRVYGYTF.

This clonotype has more than one count but fewer than ten. The chain combines TRBV28 with TRBJ2-6, with D uncertain. The CDR3 length is 16 residues. Germline V gives CDR1 MDHEN, CDR2 SYDVKM. Trimming left V 5 bases short and J 0 bases short, with 11 bases between. As DNA, the CDR3 is TGTGCCAGCAGTCCCGCGGTATCCTCTGGGGCCAACGTCCTGACTTTC. Translated, it gives CASSPAVSSGANVLTF.

A remark on this clonotype: Being one base from a much bigger clone, this may be a read error. The rearrangement links TRBV7-2 to TRBJ2-2, with D perhaps matching TRBD1 or TRBD2 (5 bases each). The CDR3 spans 15 residues. Germline CDR1 reads SGHTA; CDR2 reads FQGNSA. CDR3: CASSLSGLITGEPFF. The CDR3 DNA is TGTGCCAGCAGCTTATCAGGGTTAATCACCGGGGAGCCGTTTTTT. The whole variable domain, remainder taken from reference TRBV7-2 and TRBJ2-2, is GAGVSQSPSNKVTEKGKDVELRCDPISGHTALYWYRQSLGQGLEFLIYFQGNSAPDKSGLPSDRFSAERTGGSVSTLTIQRTQQEDSAVYLCASSLSGLITGEPFFGEGSRLTVL.